This TCR beta chain was retrieved from a study of identical twins (dated by TCRdb to the mid-2010s). About the investigation overall: The study deep-sequenced TCR alpha and beta repertoires from monozygotic twins, unrelated adults of various ages and cord blood to test whether fetal clonotypes persist. To rule out contamination, replicate twin experiments were performed at different times with different library preparation protocols.

Overall study results and their limits: In monozygotic twins, recombination models systematically underestimated out-of-frame TCR alpha sharing, but the models matched the sharing seen between unrelated individuals. Fewer insertions were carried by abundant cord blood beta clonotypes, a similar but weaker trend appeared in young adult naive repertoires, and no such trend appeared in memory repertoires. In beta out-of-frame sequences, excess twin sharing was weaker, because having fewer shared sequences lowered the signal-to-noise ratio. Because the same donors could not be followed over many years, the conclusions relied on cross-sectional statistical analysis. Compared with coincidental sharing between unrelated individuals, out-of-frame TCR alpha sequences shared between twins had an excess of sequences with low generation probability. Invariant T cells such as MAIT and iNKT could partly confound zero-insertion analyses, although diverse VJ usage argued against such confounding for most clonotypes.

The method behind the library was 5' RACE. Sequenced using an Illumina HiSeq 2000. A universal primer binding site was added through template switching, and the final cDNA carried a unique molecular identifier so that TCR cDNA molecules could be counted accurately. Specific primers in the conserved constant-segment region were used to synthesize first-strand cDNA for TCR alpha and beta chains. Each cDNA library was double barcoded, with a SMART-Mk sample barcode plus Illumina barcodes, to control for contamination. Two successive PCR steps introduced TruSeq adapter sequences along with Illumina sample barcodes. Sequencing of the TCR alpha and beta cDNA libraries was done on the Illumina HiSeq platform using custom primers. Per the authors' processing: MiGEC was used to process raw reads and extract unique molecular identifiers, and MiXCR was used to find CDR3 positions. Recombination models were inferred per individual with the repgenHMM and IGoR tools using an EM algorithm. Shared clonotype analysis was performed with the tcR package in R, normalizing sharing by the product of cloneset sizes. To study raw recombination without the effects of thymic and clonal selection, out-of-frame nonproductive sequences were analyzed. TCRdb's own reprocessing of the public reads used fastp at Q25 and MiXCR and kept productive beta chains. Rows matching on CDR3 protein sequence are summarized as one entry with the most common DNA and genes. The V and J calls were not made by the authors but by TCRdb's processing. The sample table holds around 670,000 distinct CDR3 sequences, of which approximately 6% were seen once. In total, the top ten clones hold 1.5% to 2% of the sample.

Compared with germline, V lacks 3 bases and J lacks 1 base; bases without a gene match: 8. The germline V gene supplies CDR1 SGDLS and CDR2 YYNGEE. The CDR3 covers 17 residues, taking in both the cysteine and the phenylalanine. Just CDR3 DNA is preserved here, 51 bases in frame from base 1. All donors were healthy Caucasians. The researchers also sequenced three unrelated adults who were not twins: a male aged 18 to 30, a male aged 50 to 59, and a female aged 50 to 59. Miltenyi CD45RO+ enrichment and human naive T-cell isolation kits were used to isolate memory (CD45RO+) and naive T cells from PBMC. This clonotype has a count of ten or more. Its antigen specificity is not known. There are no base qualities to consult, and no much larger clone falls within one base.

The sequence was obtained from a young man in good health. Recombination connected TRBV9 to TRBJ2-3; TRBD2 matches 10 bases in the middle. Sequencing was performed on naive T cells sorted from blood. Explained via the paper, the cell subset or site label denotes: cells isolated with a human naive T-cell isolation kit. At the DNA level, the sequence is TGTGCCAGCAGCGACCGAGAGGGGACTAGCGGCACAGATACGCAGTATTTT. Translated, this is CASSDREGTSGTDTQYF.